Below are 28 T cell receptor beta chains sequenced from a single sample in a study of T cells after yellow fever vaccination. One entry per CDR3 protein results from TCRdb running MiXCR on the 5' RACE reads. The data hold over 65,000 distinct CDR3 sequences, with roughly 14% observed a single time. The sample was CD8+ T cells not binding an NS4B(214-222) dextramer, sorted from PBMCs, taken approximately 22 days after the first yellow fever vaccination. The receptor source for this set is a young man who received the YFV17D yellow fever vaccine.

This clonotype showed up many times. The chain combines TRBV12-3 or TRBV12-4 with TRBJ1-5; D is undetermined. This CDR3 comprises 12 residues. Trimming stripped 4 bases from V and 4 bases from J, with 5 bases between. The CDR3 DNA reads TGTGCCAGCAGTTCAATGAATCAGCCCCAGCATTTT. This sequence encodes CASSSMNQPQHF.

The CDR3 reads CASRKTGAKTYEQYV. The CDR3 nucleotides read TGTGCCAGCAGAAAGACAGGGGCCAAGACCTACGAGCAGTACGTC. The rearrangement uses TRBV21-1 and TRBJ2-7; the DNA was not compared with TRBD1, the D call given in the table. TRBV21-1 is designated a pseudogene. The CDR3 is 15 amino acids.

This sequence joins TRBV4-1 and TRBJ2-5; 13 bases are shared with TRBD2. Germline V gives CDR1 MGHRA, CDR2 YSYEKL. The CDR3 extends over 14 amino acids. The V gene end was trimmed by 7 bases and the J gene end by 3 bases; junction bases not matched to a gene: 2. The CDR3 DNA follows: TGCGCCAGCAAAGGACTAGCGGGGGAAGAGACCCAGTACTTC. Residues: CASKGLAGEETQYF.

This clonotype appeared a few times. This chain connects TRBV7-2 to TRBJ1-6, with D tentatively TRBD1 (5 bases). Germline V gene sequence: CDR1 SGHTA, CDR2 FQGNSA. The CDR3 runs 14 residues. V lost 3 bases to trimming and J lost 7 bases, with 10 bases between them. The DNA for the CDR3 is TGTGCCAGCAGCTTTCCAGGGCACAATTCACCCCTCCACTTT. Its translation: CASSFPGHNSPLHF.

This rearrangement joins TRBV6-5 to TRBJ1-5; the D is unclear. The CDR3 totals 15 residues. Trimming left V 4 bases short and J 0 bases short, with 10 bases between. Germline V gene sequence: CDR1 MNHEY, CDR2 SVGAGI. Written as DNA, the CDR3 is TGTGCCAGCAGTTCCAACAGTTATAGCAATCAGCCCCAGCATTTT. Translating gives CASSSNSYSNQPQHF.

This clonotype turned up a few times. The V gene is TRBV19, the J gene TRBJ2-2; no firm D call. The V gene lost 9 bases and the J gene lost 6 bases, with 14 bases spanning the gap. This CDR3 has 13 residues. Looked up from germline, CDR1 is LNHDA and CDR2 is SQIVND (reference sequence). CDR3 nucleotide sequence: TGTGCCAGCAGCATTTCGAGCCCCGGGGAGCTGTTTTTT. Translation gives CASSISSPGELFF.

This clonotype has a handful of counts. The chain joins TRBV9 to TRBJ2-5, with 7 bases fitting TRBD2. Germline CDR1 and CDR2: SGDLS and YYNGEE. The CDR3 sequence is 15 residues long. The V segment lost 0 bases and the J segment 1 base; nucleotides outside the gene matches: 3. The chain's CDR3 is CASSVAPSGQETQYF. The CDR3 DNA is TGTGCCAGCAGCGTAGCCCCTAGCGGCCAAGAGACCCAGTACTTC.

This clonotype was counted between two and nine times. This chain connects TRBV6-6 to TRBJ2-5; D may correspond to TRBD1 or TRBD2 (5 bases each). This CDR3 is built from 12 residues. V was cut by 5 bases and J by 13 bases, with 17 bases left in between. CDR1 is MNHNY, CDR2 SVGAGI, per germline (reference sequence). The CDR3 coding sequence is TGTGCCAGCAGTCGAGGGGCCTACCCCGGGTACTTC. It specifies CASSRGAYPGYF.

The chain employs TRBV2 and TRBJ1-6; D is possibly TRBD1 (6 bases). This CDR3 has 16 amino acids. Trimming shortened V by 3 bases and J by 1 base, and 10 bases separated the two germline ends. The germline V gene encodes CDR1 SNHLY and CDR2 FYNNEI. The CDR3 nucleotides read TGTGCCAGCAGTGATCCCGGACAGTCCTATAATTCACCCCTCCACTTT. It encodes CASSDPGQSYNSPLHF.

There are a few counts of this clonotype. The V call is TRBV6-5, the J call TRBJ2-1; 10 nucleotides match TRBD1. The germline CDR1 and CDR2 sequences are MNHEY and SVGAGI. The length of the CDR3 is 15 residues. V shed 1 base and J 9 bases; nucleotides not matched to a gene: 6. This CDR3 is CASSYLGTGVVEQFF. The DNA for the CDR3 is TGTGCCAGCAGTTACTTAGGGACAGGGGTGGTTGAGCAGTTCTTC.

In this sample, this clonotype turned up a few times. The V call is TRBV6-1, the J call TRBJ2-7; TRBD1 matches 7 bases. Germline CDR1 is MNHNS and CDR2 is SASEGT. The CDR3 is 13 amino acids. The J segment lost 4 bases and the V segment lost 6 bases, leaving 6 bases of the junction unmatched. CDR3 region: CASRTGLGYEQYF. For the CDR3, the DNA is TGTGCCAGCAGGACAGGGTTAGGGTACGAGCAGTACTTC.

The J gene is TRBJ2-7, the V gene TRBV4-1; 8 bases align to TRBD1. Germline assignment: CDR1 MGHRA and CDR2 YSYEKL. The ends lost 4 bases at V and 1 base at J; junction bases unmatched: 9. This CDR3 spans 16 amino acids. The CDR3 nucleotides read TGCGCCAGCAGCCGCACTCCGGGACAGGCTTCCTACGAGCAGTACTTC. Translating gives CASSRTPGQASYEQYF.

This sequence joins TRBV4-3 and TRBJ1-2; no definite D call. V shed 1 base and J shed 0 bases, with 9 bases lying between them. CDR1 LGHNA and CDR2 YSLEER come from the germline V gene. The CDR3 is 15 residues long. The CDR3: CASSQGPGTNYGYTF. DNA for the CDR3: TGCGCCAGCAGCCAAGGCCCGGGGACTAACTATGGCTACACCTTC.

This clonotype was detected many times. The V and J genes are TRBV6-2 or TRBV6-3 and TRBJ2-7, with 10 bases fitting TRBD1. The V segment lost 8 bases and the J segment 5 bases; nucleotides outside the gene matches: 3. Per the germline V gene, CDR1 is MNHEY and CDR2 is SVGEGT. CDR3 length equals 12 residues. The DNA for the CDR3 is TGTGCCAGCGAGACAGGGGGCGACGAGCAGTACTTC. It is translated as CASETGGDEQYF.

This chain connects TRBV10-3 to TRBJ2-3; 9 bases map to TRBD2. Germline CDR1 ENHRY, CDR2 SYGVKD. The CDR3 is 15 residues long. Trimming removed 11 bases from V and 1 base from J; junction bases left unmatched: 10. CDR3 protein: CASEHPSGGTDTQYF. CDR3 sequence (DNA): TGTGCCTCCGAACACCCTAGCGGGGGCACAGATACGCAGTATTTT.

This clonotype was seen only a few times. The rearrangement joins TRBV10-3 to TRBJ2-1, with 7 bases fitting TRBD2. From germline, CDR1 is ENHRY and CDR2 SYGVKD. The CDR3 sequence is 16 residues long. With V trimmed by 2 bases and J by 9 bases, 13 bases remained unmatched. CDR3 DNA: TGTGCCATCAGTGAGAGGGGCGGGGGTGCGGTTGGTGAGCAGTTCTTC. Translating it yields CAISERGGGAVGEQFF.

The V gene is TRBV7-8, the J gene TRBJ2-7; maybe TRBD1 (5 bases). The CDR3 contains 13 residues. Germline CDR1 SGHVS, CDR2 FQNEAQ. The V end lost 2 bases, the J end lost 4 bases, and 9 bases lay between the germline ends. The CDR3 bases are TGTGCCAGCAGCTTAAAGGGGCAGTACGAGCAGTACGTC. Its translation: CASSLKGQYEQYV.

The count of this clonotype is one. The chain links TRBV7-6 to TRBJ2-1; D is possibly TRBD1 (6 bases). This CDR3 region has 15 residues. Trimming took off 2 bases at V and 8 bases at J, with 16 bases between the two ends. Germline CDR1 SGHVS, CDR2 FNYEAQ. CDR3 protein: CASSLRPGVGDEQFF. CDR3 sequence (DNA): TGTGCCAGCAGCTTAAGGCCAGGGGTCGGGGATGAGCAGTTCTTC.

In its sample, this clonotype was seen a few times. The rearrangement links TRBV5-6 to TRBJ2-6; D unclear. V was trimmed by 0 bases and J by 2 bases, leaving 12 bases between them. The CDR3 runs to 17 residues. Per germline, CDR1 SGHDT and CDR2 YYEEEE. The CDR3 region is CASSLELTTPGANVLTF. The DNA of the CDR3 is TGTGCCAGCAGCTTGGAGTTGACCACGCCTGGGGCCAACGTCCTGACTTTC.

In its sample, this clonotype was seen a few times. CDR3 region: CASSQDWDEDTEAFF. CDR3 in DNA: TGTGCCAGCAGCCAAGACTGGGATGAGGACACTGAAGCTTTCTTT. The J gene is TRBJ1-1, the V gene TRBV4-2; D remains ambiguous. The V gene lost 0 bases and the J gene lost 3 bases, with 11 bases spanning the gap. CDR1 is LGHNA, CDR2 YNFKEQ, per germline. The CDR3 has 15 residues.

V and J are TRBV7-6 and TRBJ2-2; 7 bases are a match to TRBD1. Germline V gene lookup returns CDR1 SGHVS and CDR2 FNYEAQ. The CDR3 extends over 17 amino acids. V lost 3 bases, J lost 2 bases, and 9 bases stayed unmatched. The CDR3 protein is CASSFPTTGPNTGELFF. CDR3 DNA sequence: TGTGCCAGCAGCTTCCCCACGACAGGGCCCAACACCGGGGAGCTGTTTTTT.

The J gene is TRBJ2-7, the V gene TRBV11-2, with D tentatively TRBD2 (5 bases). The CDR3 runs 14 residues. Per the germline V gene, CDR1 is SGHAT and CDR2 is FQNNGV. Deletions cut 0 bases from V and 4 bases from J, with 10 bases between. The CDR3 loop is CASSLELAGYEQYF. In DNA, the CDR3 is TGTGCCAGCAGCTTAGAGCTAGCTGGTTACGAGCAGTACTTC.

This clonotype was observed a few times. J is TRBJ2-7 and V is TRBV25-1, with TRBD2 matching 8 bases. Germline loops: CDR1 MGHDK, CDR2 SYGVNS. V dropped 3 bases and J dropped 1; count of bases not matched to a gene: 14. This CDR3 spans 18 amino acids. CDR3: CASSDPSRGGYGSYEQYV. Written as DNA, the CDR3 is TGTGCCAGCAGTGACCCCTCTCGGGGGGGCTATGGATCCTACGAGCAGTACGTC.

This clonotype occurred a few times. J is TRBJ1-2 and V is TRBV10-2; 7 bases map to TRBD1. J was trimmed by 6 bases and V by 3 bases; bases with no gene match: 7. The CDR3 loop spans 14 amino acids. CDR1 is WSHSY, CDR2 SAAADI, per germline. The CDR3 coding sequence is TGCGCCAGCAGTGACCGCCTCGACAGGGATGGCTACACCTTC. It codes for CASSDRLDRDGYTF.

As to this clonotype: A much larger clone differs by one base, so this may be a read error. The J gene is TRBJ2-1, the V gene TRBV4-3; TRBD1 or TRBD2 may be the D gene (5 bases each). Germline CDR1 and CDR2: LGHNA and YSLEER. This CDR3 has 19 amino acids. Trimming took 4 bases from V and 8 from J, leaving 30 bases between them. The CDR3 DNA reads TGCGCCAGCAGCCCAGTGGGGGACGGGACCTACGGTGCCCGCGATGAGCAGTTCTTC. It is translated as CASSPVGDGTYGARDEQFF.

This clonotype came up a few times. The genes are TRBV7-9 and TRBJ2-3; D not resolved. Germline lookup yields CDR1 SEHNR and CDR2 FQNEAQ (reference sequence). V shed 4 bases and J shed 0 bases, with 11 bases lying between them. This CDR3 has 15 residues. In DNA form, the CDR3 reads TGTGCCAGCAGCTGGAAGCAGACTAGCACAGATACGCAGTATTTT. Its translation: CASSWKQTSTDTQYF.

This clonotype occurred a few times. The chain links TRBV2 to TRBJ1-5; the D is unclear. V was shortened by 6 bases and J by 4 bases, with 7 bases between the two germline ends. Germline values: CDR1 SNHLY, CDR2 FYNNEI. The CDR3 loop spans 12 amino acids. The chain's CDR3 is CASRPINQPQHF. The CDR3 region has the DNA TGTGCCAGCAGGCCAATTAATCAGCCCCAGCATTTT. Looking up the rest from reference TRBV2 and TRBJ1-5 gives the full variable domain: EPEVTQTPSHQVTQMGQEVILRCVPISNHLYFYWYRQILGQKVEFLVSFYNNEISEKSEIFDDQFSVERPDGSNFTLKIRSTKLEDSAMYFCASRPINQPQHFGDGTRLSIL.

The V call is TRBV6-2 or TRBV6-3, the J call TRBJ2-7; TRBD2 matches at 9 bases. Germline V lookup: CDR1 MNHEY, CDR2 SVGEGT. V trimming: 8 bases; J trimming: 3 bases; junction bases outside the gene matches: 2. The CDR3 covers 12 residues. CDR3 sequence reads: CASSSGVYEQYV. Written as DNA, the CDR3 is TGTGCCAGCTCTAGCGGGGTCTACGAGCAGTACGTC.